This T cell receptor beta chain derives from a study of OX40 agonist ivuxolimab in advanced cancers. In the study overall: A male proportion of just over 80% was recorded, with mean age around 55 years and range about 23 to 80.

This clone was detected a few times. The target antigen is unknown. The CDR3 extends over 13 amino acids. V was clipped by 5 bases and J by 4 bases, with 11 bases between them. Germline assignment: CDR1 MNHNS and CDR2 SASEGT. General study results and limits: Partial responders at 0.1-3.0 mg/kg had among the lowest clonal expansion.

Anyone with autoimmune disease history or systemic immunosuppression was excluded. Generated by immunoSEQ multiplex PCR, the TCRdb table keeps only in-frame clones and is missing some. This sample yields some 95,000 clones, of which 92% are seen a single time; 0.45% to 0.6% belongs to the top ten. This clonotype was sampled from an adult with an advanced solid tumor such as melanoma, head and neck, liver or kidney cancer. Sequences were derived from CD4+ or CD8+ T cells sorted from blood, sampled in a trial of the OX40 agonist ivuxolimab. The chain is built from TRBV6-1 and TRBJ1-2; D is unclear. DNA for the CDR3: TGTGCCAGCAGTAGTATAGGAAGCTATGGCTACACCTTC. It encodes CASSSIGSYGYTF.